A single count supports the clone carrying this TCR beta chain. The sample originates from a study of high-grade serous ovarian cancer treatment subgroups. Tumor tissue was taken before any definitive surgery or chemotherapy was given. CDR3 length: 14 amino acids. V lost 0 bases and J lost 2, with 5 bases in between. Germline V gene lookup returns CDR1 SGHVT and CDR2 SQSDAQ. Using immunoSEQ multiplex PCR, the repertoire was profiled, and TCRdb retains in-frame clones only, with some absent. The sample yields 7,500 to 9,500 clones, over 70% seen once. Sequencing was done on a sample of tumor tissue. The sequence was obtained from a human donor with high-grade serous ovarian cancer. The genes are TRBV7-4 and TRBJ1-5; D not certain. CDR3 coding DNA: TGTGCCAGCAGCTTAGCGCAGGGCAATCAGCCCCAGCATTTT. Translated, it gives CASSLAQGNQPQHF.